This T cell receptor beta chain was recovered during a study of tumor and adjacent non-tumor tissue in lung cancer. RNA was extracted from bulk tissue without any cell sorting. Distant lung tissue was collected more than 3 cm away from the tumor edge. Note on this clonotype: This may arise from a read error, as a much more abundant clone is one base away.

The CDR3 has 13 amino acids. TCRbeta libraries were built with three rounds of nested PCR, modified from ARM-PCR. Via MiXCR, TCRdb re-called the multiplex PCR reads, giving one row per CDR3 protein. This table holds roughly 120,000 distinct CDR3 sequences, about 64% found once. The TCR was taken from a man aged 60 to 69 with non-small cell lung cancer. What was sequenced was distant non-tumor lung tissue. This sequence joins TRBV12-3 or TRBV12-4 and TRBJ1-2, with D uncertain. CDR3 residues: CASSVTRYYGHTF. CDR3 in DNA: TGTGCCAGCAGTGTTACCCGATACTATGGCCACACCTTC.